The clone carrying this T cell receptor (beta chain) was recorded a few times. Some clones are missing from TCRdb's copy, which holds only in-frame ones; the method was immunoSEQ multiplex PCR. The repertoire holds 130,000 to 150,000 clones, with roughly 79% as singletons. The sample originates from a study of blood T cell repertoires in COVID-19. As for the study in general: T cells, B-cell-depleted T cells, or PBMCs supplied cDNA or gDNA.

Sequenced sample: peripheral blood. This receptor was identified in a human donor with acute or convalescent COVID-19. The donor label of this sample is uncertain.

CDR3 sequence reads: CASSLWSGGLNTEAFF. The DNA of the CDR3 is TGTGCCAGCAGCTTATGGTCAGGGGGACTGAACACTGAAGCTTTCTTT. The chain carries TRBV7-9 and TRBJ1-1, with 7 bases fitting TRBD1. V lost 2 bases and J lost 0; bases outside the gene matches: 6. Germline V gene lookup returns CDR1 SEHNR and CDR2 FQNEAQ (reference sequence). The CDR3 is made up of 16 amino acids. Using reference TRBV7-9 and TRBJ1-1 for the parts outside the CDR3, the full variable domain is DTGVSQNPRHKITKRGQNVTFRCDPISEHNRLYWYRQTLGQGPEFLTYFQNEAQLEKSRLLSDRFSAERPKGSFSTLEIQRTEQGDSAMYLCASSLWSGGLNTEAFFGQGTRLTVV.